Listed below are T cell receptor beta chains from one sample, sequenced in a study of blood T cells in healthy people across ages. TCRdb itself ran the 5' RACE reads through MiXCR, one entry per CDR3 protein. The sample includes around 2 million distinct CDR3 sequences, about two fifths of them seen just once. The sequencing sample was made of blood. Receptors were obtained from a human donor in good health. CDR3s include the opening cysteine and the closing phenylalanine or tryptophan. The order of the fields is V gene, D gene, CDR3 protein. A D gene is named only where the DNA matches it firmly.

TRBV4-3	.	CASSQGRDVAFF
TRBV20-1	.	CSAPPFPETQYF
TRBV12-3/TRBV12-4	TRBD1	CASIPPGQGIPDTQYF
TRBV7-8	.	CASSLAEGRREQYF
TRBV5-1	TRBD1	CASSPTPGQGYEQYF
TRBV3-1	.	CASSWTMTEAFF
TRBV5-1	.	CASSIVSSGANVLTF
TRBV27	TRBD2	CASSPYGTSGGALDTQYF
TRBV19	.	CASSVQQGGRAFF
TRBV6-1	.	CASSPKRPRTSSNQPQHF
TRBV5-1	TRBD1	CASSAGQEGPFSTDTQYF
TRBV12-3/TRBV12-4	TRBD2	CASSWEGHLYNEQFF
TRBV28	.	CASYGDKLGLWDQPQHF
TRBV7-3	TRBD1	CASSAGTESYNEQFF
TRBV4-1	TRBD1	CASSQIPGQGEETQYF
TRBV2	.	CASLRESVTNEQFF
TRBV12-3/TRBV12-4	TRBD1	CASSSRDRESYEQYF
TRBV20-1	.	CSARAGVFTDTQYF
TRBV7-2	.	CASSSKGLILTDTRYF
TRBV6-2/TRBV6-3	TRBD2	CASSYPGSPVLAGRGDTQYF
TRBV4-2	.	CASSQDGASTYEQYF
TRBV20-1	TRBD1	CSATHPQGHSYEQYF
TRBV20-1	TRBD1	CSAPTGAGEAFF
TRBV5-6	.	CASSSGHFYYGYTF
TRBV6-1	TRBD2	CASSEAHSAGTYEQYF
TRBV19	.	CASSGRAYEQFF
TRBV5-1	.	CASSLASGGTEYEQYF
TRBV29-1	.	CSVDRGGEETQYF
TRBV20-1	TRBD1	CSAYPGQGTKPQHF
TRBV5-1	.	CASSLTLDRVHEQYF
TRBV12-3/TRBV12-4	TRBD1	CASSQTGVADTQYF
TRBV6-2/TRBV6-3	TRBD1	CASITTRDRGAYEQYF
TRBV29-1	.	CSVQNGGNTEAFF
TRBV4-2	TRBD1	CASSQRGQYSGNTIYF
TRBV20-1	.	CSARLRLGSYEQYF
TRBV18	TRBD1	CASFTPGQGKETQYF
TRBV27	.	CASSWGTRGSYNEQFF
TRBV9	.	CASSGYWGRNEQFF
TRBV7-6	.	CASSLDLGAVVNTEAFF
TRBV6-2/TRBV6-3	.	CASSYSIARTTVGNEQFF
TRBV11-2	.	CASRMWGRREEKLFF
TRBV6-2/TRBV6-3	.	CASSYSRRIYGYTF
TRBV5-1	TRBD2	CASSPVAGEDQETQYF
TRBV4-3	.	CASSQKWGTDTQYF
TRBV6-5	TRBD1	CASSRDRGKNEKLFF
TRBV20-1	TRBD1	CSARDARATGLGNEQFF
TRBV7-3	.	CASSFNFADTQYF
TRBV7-3	.	CASSFRGDRLRDYGYTF
TRBV20-1	.	CSAWALGDPGELFF
TRBV7-6	.	CASSLGALRGEQYF
TRBV27	TRBD1	CASSLSKFEGALGNIQYF
TRBV12-3/TRBV12-4	TRBD1	CASSLPGQGNGYTF
TRBV7-6	TRBD1	CASSNRQGSPYEQYF
TRBV9	.	CASSVDGRDTQYF
TRBV5-1	.	CASSLGGEFQETQYF
TRBV27	.	CASRRRTDWNYGYTF
TRBV12-3/TRBV12-4	.	CASSSDDIFQPQHF
TRBV20-1	TRBD1	CSAPSLQGADEKLFF
TRBV15	TRBD1	CATSRDLGQGAVQYF